These T cell receptor beta chains were read from a single sample in a study of high-grade serous ovarian cancer treatment subgroups. Repertoires were generated with immunoSEQ multiplex PCR, while TCRdb's copy carries only in-frame clones and drops some. In the table there are roughly 9,000 clones, 70% to 90% of which are singletons. The sequenced material came from tumor tissue. The receptors stem from a human donor with high-grade serous ovarian cancer. CDR3s include the opening cysteine and the closing phenylalanine or tryptophan. Fields, in order: V gene, J gene, D gene, CDR3 length, clone size, CDR3 protein, CDR3 DNA. D genes are given only for firm matches. Not every row has a clone size; where given, it reads once, few, many or a size class.

v_call: TRBV19
j_call: TRBJ1-2
d_call: NA
cdr3_length: 19
clone_size: NA
cdr3_aa: CASSKAVEGPLQFNYGYTF
cdr3_nt: TGTGCCAGTAGTAAGGCGGTGGAGGGACCCCTACAATTTAACTATGGCTACACCTTC

v_call: TRBV5-4
j_call: TRBJ2-5
d_call: NA
cdr3_length: 14
clone_size: NA
cdr3_aa: CASSFRDTVGEQYF
cdr3_nt: TGTGCCAGCAGCTTTCGGGACACGGTAGGGGAGCAGTACTTC

v_call: TRBV19
j_call: TRBJ2-7
d_call: TRBD1
cdr3_length: 16
clone_size: NA
cdr3_aa: CASSRTGGQGIYEQYF
cdr3_nt: TGTGCCAGTAGTAGGACGGGGGGACAGGGTATTTACGAGCAGTACTTC

v_call: TRBV19
j_call: TRBJ1-1
d_call: NA
cdr3_length: 15
clone_size: NA
cdr3_aa: CASSPRWGGNTEAFF
cdr3_nt: TGTGCCAGTAGTCCAAGATGGGGGGGGAACACTGAAGCTTTCTTT

v_call: TRBV19
j_call: TRBJ1-4
d_call: NA
cdr3_length: 15
clone_size: NA
cdr3_aa: CASSITGTTTEKLFF
cdr3_nt: TGTGCCAGTAGCATAACCGGGACCACGACTGAAAAACTGTTTTTT

v_call: TRBV20-1
j_call: TRBJ2-7
d_call: TRBD1
cdr3_length: 11
clone_size: NA
cdr3_aa: CSARDRDEQYF
cdr3_nt: TGCAGTGCTAGGGACAGGGACGAGCAGTACTTC

v_call: TRBV10-3
j_call: TRBJ2-5
d_call: TRBD2
cdr3_length: 14
clone_size: NA
cdr3_aa: CATGTSGRKETQYF
cdr3_nt: TGTGCCACCGGAACTAGCGGGAGGAAAGAGACCCAGTACTTC

v_call: TRBV7-9
j_call: TRBJ2-7
d_call: TRBD2
cdr3_length: 14
clone_size: NA
cdr3_aa: CASSLGLAGGAQYF
cdr3_nt: TGTGCCAGCAGCTTAGGCCTAGCGGGGGGGGCGCAGTACTTC

v_call: TRBV19
j_call: TRBJ1-5
d_call: TRBD1
cdr3_length: 16
clone_size: NA
cdr3_aa: CASRNHRGDGNQPQHF
cdr3_nt: TGTGCCAGTAGGAACCACAGGGGAGACGGCAATCAGCCCCAGCATTTT

v_call: TRBV30
j_call: TRBJ1-3
d_call: TRBD1
cdr3_length: 21
clone_size: once
cdr3_aa: CAWSATSISHRGRFTGNTIYF
cdr3_nt: TGTGCCTGGAGTGCCACTTCAATCAGTCACAGGGGGCGATTTACCGGAAACACCATATATTTT

v_call: TRBV4-2
j_call: TRBJ2-1
d_call: TRBD2
cdr3_length: 18
clone_size: NA
cdr3_aa: CASSRGLAGGSSYNEQFF
cdr3_nt: TGTGCCAGCAGCCGGGGACTAGCGGGGGGGAGCTCCTACAATGAGCAGTTCTTC

v_call: TRBV6-5
j_call: TRBJ2-1
d_call: TRBD1
cdr3_length: 15
clone_size: NA
cdr3_aa: CASSLGTGGRGEQFF
cdr3_nt: TGTGCCAGCAGCTTAGGGACAGGGGGTCGGGGTGAGCAGTTCTTC

v_call: TRBV7-2
j_call: TRBJ1-2
d_call: TRBD1
cdr3_length: 15
clone_size: NA
cdr3_aa: CASSPDRATGSGYTF
cdr3_nt: TGTGCCAGCAGCCCTGACAGGGCCACCGGTAGTGGCTACACCTTC

v_call: TRBV19
j_call: TRBJ2-3
d_call: NA
cdr3_length: 15
clone_size: NA
cdr3_aa: CASSIKGLGTDTQYF
cdr3_nt: TGTGCCAGTAGTATCAAGGGACTCGGCACAGATACGCAGTATTTT

v_call: TRBV7-6
j_call: TRBJ2-5
d_call: NA
cdr3_length: 16
clone_size: once
cdr3_aa: CASSLGAGAYQETQYF
cdr3_nt: TGTGCCAGCAGCTTAGGCGCGGGGGCGTACCAAGAGACCCAGTACTTC

v_call: TRBV6-5
j_call: TRBJ2-7
d_call: NA
cdr3_length: 13
clone_size: NA
cdr3_aa: CASRQTRTYEQYF
cdr3_nt: TGTGCCAGCAGACAAACTAGAACCTACGAGCAGTACTTC

v_call: TRBV6-4
j_call: TRBJ2-1
d_call: NA
cdr3_length: 15
clone_size: NA
cdr3_aa: CASPNAKISYNEQFF
cdr3_nt: TGTGCCAGCCCTAACGCAAAAATTTCCTACAATGAGCAGTTCTTC

v_call: TRBV7-2
j_call: TRBJ1-4
d_call: TRBD1
cdr3_length: 15
clone_size: NA
cdr3_aa: CASSNQGGANEKLFF
cdr3_nt: TGTGCCAGCAGCAACCAGGGGGGTGCTAATGAAAAACTGTTTTTT

v_call: TRBV6-6
j_call: TRBJ2-6
d_call: NA
cdr3_length: 15
clone_size: once
cdr3_aa: CASSYGGGGANVLTF
cdr3_nt: TGTGCCAGCAGTTACGGGGGAGGTGGGGCCAACGTCCTGACTTTC

v_call: TRBV27
j_call: TRBJ1-2
d_call: NA
cdr3_length: 14
clone_size: NA
cdr3_aa: CASSMTGPNYGYTF
cdr3_nt: TGTGCCAGCAGTATGACAGGTCCAAACTATGGCTACACCTTC

v_call: TRBV27
j_call: TRBJ2-3
d_call: NA
cdr3_length: 12
clone_size: NA
cdr3_aa: CASSFLGDTQYF
cdr3_nt: TGTGCCAGCAGTTTCTTGGGAGATACGCAGTATTTT

v_call: TRBV11-1
j_call: TRBJ2-7
d_call: TRBD2
cdr3_length: 15
clone_size: NA
cdr3_aa: CASSTPTSGFYEQYF
cdr3_nt: TGTGCCAGCAGCACGCCAACTAGCGGCTTCTACGAGCAGTACTTC

v_call: TRBV5-1
j_call: TRBJ2-3
d_call: NA
cdr3_length: 14
clone_size: NA
cdr3_aa: CASTDLHRTDTQYF
cdr3_nt: TGCGCCAGCACCGATTTACATCGCACAGATACGCAGTATTTT

v_call: TRBV5-3
j_call: TRBJ1-1
d_call: TRBD1
cdr3_length: 15
clone_size: NA
cdr3_aa: CARSDTQGADTEAFF
cdr3_nt: TGTGCCAGAAGCGATACTCAGGGGGCAGACACTGAAGCTTTCTTT

v_call: TRBV5-6
j_call: TRBJ2-7
d_call: NA
cdr3_length: 12
clone_size: NA
cdr3_aa: CASSLVGAEQYF
cdr3_nt: TGTGCCAGCAGCTTGGTCGGGGCCGAGCAGTACTTC

v_call: TRBV27
j_call: TRBJ2-1
d_call: NA
cdr3_length: 12
clone_size: NA
cdr3_aa: CASSPTGNEQFF
cdr3_nt: TGTGCCAGCAGTCCGACCGGGAATGAGCAGTTCTTC